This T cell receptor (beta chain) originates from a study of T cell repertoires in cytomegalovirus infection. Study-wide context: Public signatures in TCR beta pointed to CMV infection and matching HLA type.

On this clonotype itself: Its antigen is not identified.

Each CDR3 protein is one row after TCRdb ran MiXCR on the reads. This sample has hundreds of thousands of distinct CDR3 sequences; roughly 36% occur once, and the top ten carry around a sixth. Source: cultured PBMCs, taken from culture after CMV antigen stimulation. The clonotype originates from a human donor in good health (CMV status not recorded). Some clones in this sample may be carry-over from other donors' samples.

The CDR3 region has the DNA TGCAGTGCTAGAGATATAGCCTTCACAGATACGCAGTATTTT. Residues: CSARDIAFTDTQYF. The chain recombines TRBV20-1 with TRBJ2-3; D not resolved. The CDR3 extends over 14 amino acids. The germline gives CDR1 DFQATT, CDR2 SNEGSKA (reference sequence). V was cut by 0 bases and J by 2 bases, with 9 bases left in between.